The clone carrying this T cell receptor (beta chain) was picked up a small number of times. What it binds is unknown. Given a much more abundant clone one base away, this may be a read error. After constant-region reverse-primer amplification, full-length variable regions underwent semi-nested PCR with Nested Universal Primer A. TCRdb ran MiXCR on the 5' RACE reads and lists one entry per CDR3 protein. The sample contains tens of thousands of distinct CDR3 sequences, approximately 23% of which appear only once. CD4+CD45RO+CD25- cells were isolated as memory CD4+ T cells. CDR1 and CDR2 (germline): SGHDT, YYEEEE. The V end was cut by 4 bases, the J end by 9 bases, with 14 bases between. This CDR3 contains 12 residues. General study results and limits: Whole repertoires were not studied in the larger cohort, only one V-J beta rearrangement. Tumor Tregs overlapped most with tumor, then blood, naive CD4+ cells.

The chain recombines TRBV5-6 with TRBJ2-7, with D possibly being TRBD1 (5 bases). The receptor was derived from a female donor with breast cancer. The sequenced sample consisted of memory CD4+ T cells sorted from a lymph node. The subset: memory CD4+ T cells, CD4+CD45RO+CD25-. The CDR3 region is CASSPQDRGQYF. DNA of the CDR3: TGTGCCAGCAGCCCACAGGACCGCGGGCAGTACTTC.